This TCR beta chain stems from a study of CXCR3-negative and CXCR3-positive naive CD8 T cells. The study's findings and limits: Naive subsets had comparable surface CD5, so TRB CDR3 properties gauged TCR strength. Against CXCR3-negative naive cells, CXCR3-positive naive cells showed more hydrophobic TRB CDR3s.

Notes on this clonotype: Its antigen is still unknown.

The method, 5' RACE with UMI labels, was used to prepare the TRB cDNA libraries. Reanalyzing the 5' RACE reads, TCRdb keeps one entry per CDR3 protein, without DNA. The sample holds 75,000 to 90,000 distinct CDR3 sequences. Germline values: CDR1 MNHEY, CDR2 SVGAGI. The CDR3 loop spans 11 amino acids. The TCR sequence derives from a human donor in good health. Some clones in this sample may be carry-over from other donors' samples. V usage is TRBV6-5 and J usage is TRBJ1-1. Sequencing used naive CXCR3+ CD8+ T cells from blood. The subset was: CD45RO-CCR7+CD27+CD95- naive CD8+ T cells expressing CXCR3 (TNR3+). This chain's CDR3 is CASSTGGEAFF.